This T cell receptor beta chain was sequenced during a study of post-analysis software for immune sequencing data. Overall study results and limits: A few TRBV segments (TRBV5-6, TRBV5-1 and TRBV20-1 among them) occurred more frequently in patients than in controls.

The germline V gene encodes CDR1 SGHTA and CDR2 FQGNSA. V lost 5 bases to trimming and J lost 4 bases; unmatched junction nucleotides: 8. CDR3 length equals 16 residues. Turning to this clonotype: Its antigen is unidentified.

The authors incorporated unique molecular identifiers into the TCR beta cDNA libraries. Input populations of roughly 0.95 to 10 million T cells gave rise to roughly 0.5 million cDNA molecules. TCRdb re-called the PCR reads through MiXCR, storing one row per CDR3 protein. The sample includes 650,000 to 900,000 distinct CDR3 sequences, 35% to 55% of them seen just once. The source is a girl aged 5 to 17 with multiple sclerosis. The V gene is TRBV7-2, the J gene TRBJ2-7; 13 nucleotides align to TRBD2. The specimen sequenced was blood. Written as DNA, the CDR3 is TGTGCCAGCAGCGCAACCGGGACTAGCGGGGCATACGAGCAGTACTTC. Residues: CASSATGTSGAYEQYF.